Following are 10 T cell receptor beta chains from one sample sequenced in a study of T cell responses to AZD1222 COVID-19 vaccine. Sequenced by immunoSEQ multiplex PCR; TCRdb stores in-frame clones only, minus some. Of 120,000 or so clones in the sample, roughly 92% were seen once. Sample: peripheral blood, taken 28 days after the second AZD1222 dose. The receptors shown here come from an adult who received the AZD1222 COVID-19 vaccine.

This clone has only one observation. The chain recombines TRBV5-4 with TRBJ2-3, with 7 bases fitting TRBD1. The CDR3 loop spans 15 amino acids. Unmatched junction bases numbered 9, after V lost 4 bases and J lost 4 bases. Germline loops: CDR1 SGHNT, CDR2 YYREEE (reference sequence). The CDR3 bases are TGTGCCAGCAGCCCCTTGTACAGGGGCCCAGATACGCAGTATTTT. It yields the protein CASSPLYRGPDTQYF.

This sequence joins TRBV4-1 and TRBJ1-4, with 9 bases matching TRBD1. The CDR3 consists of 16 residues. The V gene end was trimmed by 1 base and the J gene end by 8 bases; junction bases not matched to a gene: 8. Germline V gene lookup returns CDR1 MGHRA and CDR2 YSYEKL. The DNA for the CDR3 is TGCGCCAGCAGCCAAGTAACGACAGGGGGGGAGGAAAAACTGTTTTTT. As protein: CASSQVTTGGEEKLFF.

The V and J genes are TRBV5-1 and TRBJ2-3; 7 bases are shared with TRBD1. The CDR3 is 14 amino acids. J gave up 2 bases and V 4 bases, and 4 bases lay outside the gene matches. Germline CDR1 reads SGHRS; CDR2 reads YFSETQ. CDR3 bases: TGCGCCAGCAGCCAGGGACAGACCACAGATACGCAGTATTTT. Protein sequence: CASSQGQTTDTQYF.

J is TRBJ2-5 and V is TRBV30; the D is unclear. The CDR3 extends over 11 amino acids. Trimming cost V 0 bases and J 5 bases, with 4 bases left between them. Germline V lookup: CDR1 GTSNPN, CDR2 SVGIG (reference sequence). CDR3 amino acids: CAWSVRETQYF. The CDR3, as DNA: TGTGCCTGGAGTGTCCGGGAGACCCAGTACTTC.

The V gene is TRBV5-4, the J gene TRBJ2-7; 9 nucleotides match TRBD1. With V trimmed by 1 base and J by 3 bases, 2 bases remained unmatched. Germline V gene sequence: CDR1 SGHNT, CDR2 YYREEE (reference sequence). The CDR3 consists of 14 residues. In DNA form, the CDR3 reads TGTGCCAGCAGCTTGAGACAGGGGGACTACGAGCAGTACTTC. This codes for CASSLRQGDYEQYF.

The chain combines TRBV3-1 (or the pseudogene TRBV3-2) with TRBJ1-2, with 10 bases matching TRBD1. The ends lost 3 bases at V and 4 bases at J; junction bases unmatched: 2. Germline CDR1 is LGHDT and CDR2 is YNNKEL (reference sequence). The length of the CDR3 is 14 residues. The DNA for the CDR3 is TGTGCCAGCAGCCAGGACAGGGGGATCTATGGCTACACCTTC. Amino acids: CASSQDRGIYGYTF.

V and J are TRBV21-1 and TRBJ1-2; the table's D call TRBD1 went unverified against the DNA. TRBV21-1 has pseudogene status. The CDR3 consists of 17 residues. CDR3 sequence reads: CASNSRTGGPCIYGYTF. For the CDR3, the DNA is TGTGCCAGCAACTCCAGGACAGGGGGCCCCTGTATCTATGGCTACACCTTC.

This chain connects TRBV7-2 to TRBJ1-2, with D unresolved. The germline V gene encodes CDR1 SGHTA and CDR2 FQGNSA. This CDR3 is built from 16 residues. Trimming left V 3 bases short and J 5 bases short, with 19 bases between. DNA for the CDR3: TGTGCCAGCAGCTTGGCTTCCGCGGCACTCGGTTATGGCTACACCTTC. This encodes CASSLASAALGYGYTF.

J is TRBJ2-1 and V is TRBV5-1; TRBD2 matches 9 bases. CDR1 is SGHRS and CDR2 is YFSETQ in the germline V gene. The CDR3 length is 15 residues. Trimming removed 7 bases from V and 4 bases from J; junction bases left unmatched: 9. In DNA form, the CDR3 reads TGCGCCAGCCGACCAGCGGGGGGCTTATACAATGAGCAGTTCTTC. Translating gives CASRPAGGLYNEQFF.

V is TRBV5-4 and J is TRBJ2-4, with 10 bases matching TRBD2. CDR3 length: 16 amino acids. V dropped 4 bases and J dropped 0; count of bases not matched to a gene: 4. CDR1 is SGHNT and CDR2 is YYREEE in the germline V gene (reference sequence). The CDR3 loop is CASSLRLAGAKNIQYF. The CDR3 region has the DNA TGTGCCAGCAGCCTTAGACTAGCGGGAGCCAAAAACATTCAGTACTTC.